These T cell receptor beta chains were read from a single sample in a study of T cell changes during pregnancy in multiple sclerosis. Here immunoSEQ multiplex PCR was the method, and the copy in TCRdb shows in-frame clones only, minus some. Altogether about 40,000 clones are present, 90% to 95% being singletons, with the ten largest covering 7.8%. The material sequenced was CD8+ T cells from peripheral blood mononuclear cells, taken before pregnancy. These receptors all come from a female donor with multiple sclerosis, enrolled in a pregnancy study. CDR3s include the opening cysteine and the closing phenylalanine or tryptophan. A D gene is named only where the DNA matches it firmly. Only part of the rows carry a size: once, few, many, or a class if the clone is expanded.

D | J | size | V | CDR3 | DNA
NA | TRBJ2-7 | NA | TRBV7-9 | CASSLASDTYYEQYF | TGTGCCAGCAGCTTAGCGTCGGACACTTACTACGAGCAGTACTTC
NA | TRBJ2-1 | NA | TRBV10-3 | CASTTGTEGNEQFF | TGTGCCTCGACGACCGGGACTGAGGGCAATGAGCAGTTCTTC
TRBD1 | TRBJ2-7 | NA | TRBV25-1 | CASSGITTGNPYEQYF | TGTGCCAGCAGTGGGATCACGACAGGGAACCCTTACGAGCAGTACTTC
TRBD1 | TRBJ2-2 | NA | TRBV6-4 | CASSDSRQGAGGELFF | TGTGCCAGCAGTGACTCCAGGCAGGGGGCCGGCGGGGAGCTGTTTTTT
NA | TRBJ2-7 | NA | TRBV14 | CASSQGLSGEQYF | TGTGCCAGCAGCCAGGGTCTCTCGGGTGAGCAGTACTTC
NA | TRBJ2-1 | NA | TRBV6-5 | CASSYLGTVEQFF | TGTGCCAGCAGTTACCTAGGGACTGTAGAGCAGTTCTTC
TRBD1 | TRBJ2-7 | large | TRBV28 | CASSLGGTGWGEQYF | TGTGCCAGCAGTTTAGGGGGGACAGGGTGGGGCGAGCAGTACTTC
TRBD2 | TRBJ2-3 | NA | TRBV29-1 | CSVEGSVAGGPIDTQYF | TGCAGCGTTGAAGGTTCAGTAGCGGGGGGCCCGATCGATACGCAGTATTTT
NA | TRBJ2-1 | NA | TRBV15 | CATSGRPNEQFF | TGTGCCACCAGCGGCAGGCCGAATGAGCAGTTCTTC
NA | TRBJ2-1 | NA | TRBV7-9 | CASSLADRDNEQFF | TGTGCCAGCAGCTTAGCTGACAGAGACAATGAGCAGTTCTTC
NA | TRBJ2-1 | NA | TRBV30 | CAWSASSGLEQFF | TGTGCCTGGAGTGCGTCCAGCGGACTTGAGCAGTTCTTC
TRBD2 | TRBJ2-3 | NA | TRBV4-3 | CASSQDSSGRVTDTQYF | TGCGCCAGCAGCCAAGACTCGAGCGGGAGGGTGACAGATACGCAGTATTTT
NA | TRBJ1-5 | NA | TRBV19 | CASLLGGNSNQPQHF | TGTGCCAGCCTACTGGGAGGAAATAGCAATCAGCCCCAGCATTTT
TRBD2 | TRBJ2-1 | NA | TRBV7-9 | CASSLPGGSSYNEQFF | TGTGCCAGCAGCTTACCTGGCGGGAGCTCCTACAATGAGCAGTTCTTC
NA | TRBJ2-7 | NA | TRBV9 | CASSVGTFTYEQYF | TGTGCCAGCAGCGTGGGGACTTTTACTTACGAGCAGTACTTC
TRBD2 | TRBJ2-3 | NA | TRBV4-3 | CASSEGLADGDTQYF | TGCGCCAGCAGCGAGGGACTAGCTGATGGAGATACGCAGTATTTT
TRBD2 | TRBJ2-7 | once | TRBV2 | CASISRGSGRAGVYEQYF | TGTGCCAGCATCTCGAGGGGTAGCGGGAGGGCCGGGGTCTACGAGCAGTACTTC
TRBD1 | TRBJ1-2 | NA | TRBV25-1 | CASSVSGTDYGYTF | TGTGCCAGCAGTGTATCCGGGACAGATTATGGCTACACCTTC
NA | TRBJ2-3 | NA | TRBV4-2 | CASSQVTDTQYF | TGTGCCAGCAGCCAAGTAACAGATACGCAGTATTTT
NA | TRBJ2-7 | NA | TRBV7-9 | CASSSTSRYYEQYF | TGTGCCAGCAGCTCGACTAGTCGGTACTACGAGCAGTACTTC
NA | TRBJ1-5 | NA | TRBV27 | CASSLSGNQPQHF | TGTGCCAGCAGTCTTAGCGGCAATCAGCCCCAGCATTTT
NA | TRBJ1-1 | NA | TRBV2 | CASSEGIAGNTEAFF | TGTGCCAGCAGTGAAGGAATCGCCGGGAACACTGAAGCTTTCTTT
TRBD1 | TRBJ2-7 | NA | TRBV7-9 | CASSPRDRAYEQYF | TGTGCCAGCAGCCCTAGGGACAGGGCATACGAGCAGTACTTC
NA | TRBJ2-3 | NA | TRBV7-2 | CASTPTGGTDTQYF | TGTGCCAGCACCCCCACGGGTGGCACAGATACGCAGTATTTT
NA | TRBJ2-7 | NA | TRBV7-6 | CASSQRGGSPLGEQYF | TGTGCCAGCAGCCAAAGGGGCGGTTCTCCTCTAGGAGAGCAGTACTTC
TRBD1 | TRBJ1-5 | NA | TRBV7-9 | CASSSTGGGNQPQHF | TGTGCCAGCAGCTCGACAGGGGGTGGCAATCAGCCCCAGCATTTT
TRBD2 | TRBJ2-1 | NA | TRBV4-2 | CASSHLSGAANEQFF | TGTGCCAGCAGCCACCTTAGCGGGGCAGCCAATGAGCAGTTCTTC
NA | TRBJ1-2 | NA | TRBV2 | CAESTSSLSNYGYTF | TGTGCCGAATCAACCAGTTCCCTCAGTAACTATGGCTACACCTTC
TRBD1 | TRBJ2-5 | NA | TRBV10-1 | CASSPPATSGIDRGQETQYF | TGCGCCAGCAGTCCTCCGGCGACGAGTGGGATTGACAGGGGCCAAGAGACCCAGTACTTC
NA | TRBJ2-3 | NA | TRBV5-1 | CASIPGLSSTDTQYF | TGCGCCAGCATCCCAGGTCTATCTAGCACAGATACGCAGTATTTT
TRBD1 | TRBJ2-3 | once | TRBV28 | CASSLFAGTGGFVADTQYF | TGTGCCAGCAGTTTATTCGCAGGGACAGGGGGTTTCGTAGCAGATACGCAGTATTTT
NA | TRBJ2-1 | NA | TRBV4-2 | CASSQEEGGIYNEQFF | TGTGCCAGCAGCCAAGAGGAAGGCGGGATCTACAATGAGCAGTTCTTC
NA | TRBJ2-7 | NA | TRBV9 | CASSVDGGSSYEQYF | TGTGCCAGCAGCGTAGATGGGGGCTCCTCCTACGAGCAGTACTTC
TRBD1 | TRBJ2-7 | NA | TRBV10-3 | CAISVQGGRYEQYF | TGTGCCATCAGTGTACAGGGGGGTCGCTACGAGCAGTACTTC
TRBD2 | TRBJ2-7 | NA | TRBV4-1 | CASSQVWPPGTSGINYEQYF | TGCGCCAGCAGCCAAGTTTGGCCCCCCGGGACTAGCGGGATTAACTACGAGCAGTACTTC